This TCR beta chain was captured in a study of blood T cell repertoires in COVID-19. Original data processing: Nucleated cell number was recorded as an estimate derived from reference gene primer amplification. Some clones are missing from TCRdb's copy, which holds only in-frame ones; the method was immunoSEQ multiplex PCR. V and J calls and clone size follow that table, whereas D and trimming were derived from the DNA. The sample holds 150,000 or so clones; 75% to 85% are singletons and the top ten take around 5%. While infection was still active, Seattle patients were enrolled and then followed longitudinally. Germline-derived CDR1 and CDR2 are SGDLS and YYNGEE. V gave up 0 bases and J gave up 6 bases; unmatched junction bases: 6. The CDR3 consists of 16 residues.

Sequenced input: peripheral blood. This chain connects TRBV9 to TRBJ1-1, with 12 positions matching TRBD1. The source is a woman in her seventies with COVID-19, enrolled during active disease. The CDR3 DNA sequence: TGTGCCAGCAGCGTAGAGCCGGGACAGGGGGCCTCTGAAGCTTTCTTT. As protein: CASSVEPGQGASEAFF.